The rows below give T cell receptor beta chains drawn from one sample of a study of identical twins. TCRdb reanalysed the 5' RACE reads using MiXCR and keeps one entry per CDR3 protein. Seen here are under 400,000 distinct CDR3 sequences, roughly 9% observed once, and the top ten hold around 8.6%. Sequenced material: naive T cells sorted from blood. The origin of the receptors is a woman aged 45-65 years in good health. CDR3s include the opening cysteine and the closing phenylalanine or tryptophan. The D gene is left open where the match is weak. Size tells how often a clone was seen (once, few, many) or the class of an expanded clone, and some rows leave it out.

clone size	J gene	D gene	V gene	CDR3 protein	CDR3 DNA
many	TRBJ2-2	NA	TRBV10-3	CAINKRGDTDTGELFF	TGTGCCATCAACAAGAGAGGGGACACAGACACCGGGGAGCTGTTTTTT
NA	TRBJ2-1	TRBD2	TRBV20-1	CSARDEITSGAYNEQFF	TGCAGTGCTAGAGACGAAATCACTAGCGGAGCGTACAATGAGCAGTTCTTC
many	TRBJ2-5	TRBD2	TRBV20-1	CSARDSGTSGGTQYF	TGCAGTGCTAGAGATTCCGGGACCTCGGGGGGGACCCAGTACTTC
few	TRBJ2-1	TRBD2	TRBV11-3	CASSVSGTSLNEQFF	TGTGCCAGCAGCGTTTCCGGGACTAGCCTGAATGAGCAGTTCTTC
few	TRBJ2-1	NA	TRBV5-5	CASSLITEQFF	TGTGCCAGCAGCTTGATTACTGAGCAGTTCTTC
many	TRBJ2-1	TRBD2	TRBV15	CATSDPSGTDFRFYNEQFF	TGTGCCACCAGCGACCCTAGCGGGACCGACTTCCGCTTTTACAATGAGCAGTTCTTC
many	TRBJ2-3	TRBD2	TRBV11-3	CASSLVLAGATDTQYF	TGTGCCAGCAGCTTAGTACTAGCGGGGGCCACAGATACGCAGTATTTT
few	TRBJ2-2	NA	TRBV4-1	CASSQDGLALAGELFF	TGCGCCAGCAGCCAAGATGGGTTAGCTTTGGCCGGGGAGCTGTTTTTT
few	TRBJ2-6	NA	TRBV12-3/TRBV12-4	CASSSTFGANVLTF	TGTGCCAGCAGTTCTACCTTTGGGGCCAACGTCCTGACTTTC
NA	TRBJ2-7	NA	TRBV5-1	CASSLDFPYEQYF	TGCGCCAGCAGCTTGGATTTCCCCTACGAGCAGTACTTC
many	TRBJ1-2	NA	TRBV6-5	CASSLGLGMRYTF	TGTGCCAGCAGTCTCGGACTGGGGATGCGCTACACCTTC
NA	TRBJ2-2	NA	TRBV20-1	CSARAPLGPANTGELFF	TGCAGTGCTAGAGCTCCTCTAGGCCCCGCGAACACCGGGGAGCTGTTTTTT
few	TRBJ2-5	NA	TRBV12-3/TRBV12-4	CASSVHETQYF	TGTGCCAGCTCCGTCCACGAGACCCAGTACTTC
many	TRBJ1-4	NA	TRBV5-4	CASSQTGASNEKLFF	TGTGCCAGCAGCCAAACAGGAGCCTCTAATGAAAAACTGTTTTTT
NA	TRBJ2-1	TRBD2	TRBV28	CASSLGGSLDEQFF	TGTGCCAGCAGTTTAGGCGGGAGCCTGGATGAGCAGTTCTTC
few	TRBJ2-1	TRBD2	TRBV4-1	CASRGLAGAHEQFF	TGCGCCAGCAGGGGACTAGCGGGAGCCCATGAGCAGTTCTTC
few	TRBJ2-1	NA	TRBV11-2	CASSLRGWLNEQFF	TGTGCCAGCAGCTTACGGGGGTGGCTCAATGAGCAGTTCTTC
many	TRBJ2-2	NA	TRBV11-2	CASSLDTYTGELFF	TGTGCCAGCAGCCTGGACACCTACACCGGGGAGCTGTTTTTT
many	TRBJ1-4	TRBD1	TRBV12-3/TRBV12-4	CASSTPDRVGEKLFF	TGTGCCAGCAGCACCCCGGACAGGGTGGGGGAAAAACTGTTTTTT
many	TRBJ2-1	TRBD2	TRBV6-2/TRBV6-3	CASRLAGGNNEQFF	TGTGCCAGCAGATTAGCGGGAGGTAACAATGAGCAGTTCTTC
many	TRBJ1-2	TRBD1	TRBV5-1	CASSPRPGTGAGIYGYTF	TGCGCCAGCAGCCCCCGTCCCGGGACAGGGGCTGGGATCTATGGCTACACCTTC
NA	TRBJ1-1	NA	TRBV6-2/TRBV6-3	CASSYSSGGRLLAEAFF	TGTGCCAGCAGTTACTCCTCCGGGGGCAGGCTCCTAGCTGAAGCTTTCTTT
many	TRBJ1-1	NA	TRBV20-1	CSARGGPNKAFF	TGCAGTGCTAGAGGGGGACCTAACAAAGCTTTCTTT
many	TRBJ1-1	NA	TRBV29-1	CSGAVGASYTEAFF	TGCAGCGGGGCGGTAGGGGCCAGCTACACTGAAGCTTTCTTT
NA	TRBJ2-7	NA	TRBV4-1	CASSQDRIGEQYF	TGCGCCAGCAGCCAAGATCGGATTGGCGAGCAGTACTTC
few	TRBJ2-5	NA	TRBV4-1	CASSPPERQETQYF	TGCGCCAGCAGCCCGCCAGAACGCCAAGAGACCCAGTACTTC
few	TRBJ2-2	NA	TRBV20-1	CSARAGANTGELFF	TGCAGTGCTAGAGCGGGAGCGAACACCGGGGAGCTGTTTTTT
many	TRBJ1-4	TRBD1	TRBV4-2	CASSQLTGATVGKLFF	TGTGCCAGCAGCCAACTGACAGGGGCAACCGTGGGAAAACTGTTTTTT
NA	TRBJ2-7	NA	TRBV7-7	CASSLSISSYEQYF	TGTGCTAGCAGCTTAAGTATCAGTTCCTACGAGCAGTACTTC